Listed here are 3 T cell receptor beta chains from one sample, sequenced in a study of T cell responses to AZD1222 COVID-19 vaccine. The protocol was immunoSEQ multiplex PCR, while the TCRdb copy is restricted to in-frame clones and leaves out a portion. There are over 130,000 clones in the sample; roughly 91% occur only once, and roughly 5% lies in the top ten. The source was peripheral blood, collected on day 0 of AZD1222 vaccination. The receptors here all came from an adult in good health.

The chain carries TRBV6-5 and TRBJ1-2, with no clear D. This CDR3 has 14 residues. Germline V CDR1 and CDR2: MNHEY, SVGAGI. V dropped 5 bases and J dropped 1 base, with 11 bases sitting between them. CDR3 in amino acids: CASSRADFNYGYTF. CDR3 DNA: TGTGCCAGCAGTCGCGCCGACTTTAACTATGGCTACACCTTC.

The rearrangement links TRBV14 to TRBJ2-7; D is ambiguous. This CDR3 has 11 amino acids. The ends were cut back, 3 bases at V and 3 bases at J, with 3 bases in the middle. CDR1 SGHDN and CDR2 FVKESK come from the germline V gene. Written as DNA, the CDR3 is TGTGCCAGCAGCCACCACTACGAGCAGTACTTC. This sequence encodes CASSHHYEQYF. Combining the CDR3 with reference TRBV14 and TRBJ2-7 gives the whole variable domain EAGVTQFPSHSVIEKGQTVTLRCDPISGHDNLYWYRRVMGKEIKFLLHFVKESKQDESGMPNNRFLAERTGGTYSTLKVQPAELEDSGVYFCASSHHYEQYFGPGTRLTVT.

Only one count was recorded for this clone. The chain combines TRBV5-1 with TRBJ2-3, with a tentative D call TRBD1 (6 bases). Germline lookup yields CDR1 SGHRS and CDR2 YFSETQ. The CDR3 is 13 residues long. Between the trimmed V and J ends, which lost 1 base and 6 bases, there was a span of 9 bases. For the CDR3, the DNA is TGCGCCAGCAGCTTGAAGGGGGACGATACGCAGTATTTT. Protein sequence: CASSLKGDDTQYF. Full variable domain (remainder filled in from reference TRBV5-1 and TRBJ2-3): KAGVTQTPRYLIKTRGQQVTLSCSPISGHRSVSWYQQTPGQGLQFLFEYFSETQRNKGNFPGRFSGRQFSNSRSEMNVSTLELGDSALYLCASSLKGDDTQYFGPGTRLTVL.